This passage covers 9 T cell receptor beta chains from one sample sequenced in a study of response to subunit inactivated influenza vaccine. TCRdb reprocessed the RT-PCR reads with MiXCR, giving one entry per CDR3 protein. The sample has roughly 500,000 distinct CDR3 sequences; around 25% are singletons. The sequences come from CD4+ T cells sorted from PBMCs, collected roughly 5 days after vaccination. The receptors were sampled from a man between 45 and 60 years old who received an inactivated influenza vaccine.

The rearrangement links TRBV24-1 to TRBJ2-1; D remains ambiguous. This CDR3 comprises 15 residues. The germline gives CDR1 KGHDR, CDR2 SFDVKD. Between the trimmed V and J ends, which lost 4 bases and 0 bases, there was a span of 9 bases. CDR3 nucleotides: TGTGCCACCAGTGACATAGGCCACTCCTACAATGAGCAGTTCTTC. Its translation: CATSDIGHSYNEQFF.

V and J are TRBV5-1 and TRBJ2-1, with TRBD2 matching over 8 bases. This CDR3 spans 15 amino acids. Germline CDR1 SGHRS, CDR2 YFSETQ. The ends lost 6 bases at V and 1 base at J; junction bases unmatched: 6. Here the CDR3 reads CASNQREGSYNEQFF. CDR3 DNA sequence: TGCGCCAGCAATCAACGGGAGGGATCCTACAATGAGCAGTTCTTC.

The J gene is TRBJ1-5, the V gene TRBV7-8; no firm D call. CDR1 is SGHVS, CDR2 FQNEAQ, per germline. Trimming cost V 7 bases and J 3 bases, with 13 bases left between them. This CDR3 has 14 amino acids. The CDR3 reads CASNIEGDNQPQHF. The CDR3 DNA follows: TGTGCCAGCAACATAGAGGGTGACAATCAGCCCCAGCATTTT.

The CDR3 loop reads CSVEVRVRGFSTEAFF. CDR3 coding DNA: TGCAGCGTTGAAGTAAGGGTCAGGGGGTTTTCCACTGAAGCTTTCTTT. The rearrangement joins TRBV29-1 to TRBJ1-1; TRBD1 agrees at 7 bases. The CDR3 contains 16 residues. V gave up 1 base and J gave up 4 bases; unmatched junction bases: 12. Germline assignment: CDR1 SQVTM and CDR2 ANQGSEA.

As DNA, the CDR3 is TGCAGTGCCAAAGGGGACCCAAATCAGCCCCAGCATTTT. Protein product: CSAKGDPNQPQHF. V gene TRBV20-1 combines with J gene TRBJ1-5, with TRBD1 as a possible D gene (5 bases). Looked up from germline, CDR1 is DFQATT and CDR2 is SNEGSKA (reference sequence). The CDR3 loop spans 13 amino acids. V dropped 6 bases and J dropped 4 bases, with 13 bases sitting between them.

The V and J genes are TRBV4-2 and TRBJ2-3; unclear D gene. Trimming pared 0 bases from V and 9 bases from J, leaving 19 bases between. Germline V gives CDR1 LGHNA, CDR2 YNFKEQ. The CDR3 is 16 amino acids. DNA for the CDR3: TGTGCCAGCAGCCAAGAAACGTCGGGCCGAGTAGGGACGCAGTATTTT. Residues: CASSQETSGRVGTQYF.

This chain links TRBV20-1 with TRBJ2-3; D perhaps matches TRBD1 (5 bases). V lost 3 bases, J lost 1 base, and 14 bases lay in between. This CDR3 contains 15 residues. The germline gives CDR1 DFQATT, CDR2 SNEGSKA (reference sequence). CDR3 in amino acids: CSARTAVGGTDTQYF. The CDR3 DNA sequence: TGCAGTGCTAGGACAGCCGTAGGGGGCACAGATACGCAGTATTTT.

This clonotype came up a few times. The chain has TRBV15 and TRBJ2-3; 7 nucleotides match TRBD2. V was clipped by 3 bases and J by 2 bases; unmatched bases: 5. The germline gives CDR1 LNHNV, CDR2 YYDKDF (reference sequence). The CDR3 loop spans 15 amino acids. CDR3 loop: CATSRPGLITDTQYF. For the CDR3, the DNA is TGTGCCACCAGCAGGCCGGGACTAATCACAGATACGCAGTATTTT.

This clonotype showed up just a few times. CDR3 DNA sequence: TGTGCCAGCAGCCTCGCCGGCAGGGGGGTGGGAGATACGCAGTATTTT. It codes for CASSLAGRGVGDTQYF. The chain employs TRBV7-2 and TRBJ2-3; tentatively, D is TRBD1 (7 bases). V was pared by 5 bases and J by 5 bases, with 20 bases between. CDR1 is SGHTA, CDR2 FQGNSA, per germline. The CDR3 is made up of 16 amino acids.